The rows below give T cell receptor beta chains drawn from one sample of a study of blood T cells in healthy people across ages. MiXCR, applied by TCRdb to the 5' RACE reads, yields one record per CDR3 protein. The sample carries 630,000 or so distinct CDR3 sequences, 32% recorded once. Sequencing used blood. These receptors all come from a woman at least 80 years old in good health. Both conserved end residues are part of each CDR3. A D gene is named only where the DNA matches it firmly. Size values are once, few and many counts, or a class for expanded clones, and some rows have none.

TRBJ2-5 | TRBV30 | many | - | TGTGCCTGGAGTGCGGATACGGGGACGGGTGAGACCCAGTACTTC | CAWSADTGTGETQYF
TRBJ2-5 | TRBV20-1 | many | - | TGCAGTGCTAAAGCGGGCCAAGAGACCCAGTACTTC | CSAKAGQETQYF
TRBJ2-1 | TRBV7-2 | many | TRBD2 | TGTGCCAGCAGCTTATCGGGGGGGCAGGAGCAGTTCTTC | CASSLSGGQEQFF
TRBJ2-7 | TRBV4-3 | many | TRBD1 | TGCGCCAGCAGCCTAGGACAGGGGAGAGAGTACGAGCAGTACTTC | CASSLGQGREYEQYF
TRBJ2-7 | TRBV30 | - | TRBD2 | TGTGCCTGGAACACCGGGGGGGGTGGTATCTACGAGCAGTACTTC | CAWNTGGGGIYEQYF
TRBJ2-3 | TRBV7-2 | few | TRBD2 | TGTGCCAGCAGCATTTGGGGGGGGACTAGCACAGATACGCAGTATTTT | CASSIWGGTSTDTQYF
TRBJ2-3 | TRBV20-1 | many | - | TGCAGTGCCCCCCTAGGGTTGGGGCAAGATACGCAGTATTTT | CSAPLGLGQDTQYF
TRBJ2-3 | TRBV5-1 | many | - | TGCGCCAGCAGCCCCTCGGCAGGGAGTTCGACAGATACGCAGTATTTT | CASSPSAGSSTDTQYF
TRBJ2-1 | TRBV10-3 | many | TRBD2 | TGTGCCATCAAAAGGGTGGCTAGCGGGGGCAATGAGCAGTTCTTC | CAIKRVASGGNEQFF
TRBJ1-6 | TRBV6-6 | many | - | TGTGCCAGCAGTTACTCGACCAGGGCGGGATCACCCCTCCACTTT | CASSYSTRAGSPLHF
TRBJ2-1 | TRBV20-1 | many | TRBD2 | TGCAGTGCCTTTAGCGGGGGGCGCCTTGGCAATGAGCAGTTCTTC | CSAFSGGRLGNEQFF